A selection of T cell receptor beta chains follows, all from one sample in a study of blood T cell repertoires in COVID-19. Method: immunoSEQ multiplex PCR; TCRdb's copy keeps in-frame clones and lacks some. The table lists roughly 66,000 clones, about 90% of them singletons. The specimen sequenced was peripheral blood. These receptor sequences come from a human donor in a cohort sampled during active COVID-19. The CDR3 runs from the conserved cysteine through the conserved F or W. D genes are given only for firm matches. The size entry is marked missing in some rows and otherwise reads once, few, many or a size class.

d_gene: -; v_gene: TRBV28; j_gene: TRBJ1-2; abundance: -; CDR3aa: CASSFDTNYGYTF; CDR3nt: TGTGCCAGCAGCTTTGACACCAACTATGGCTACACCTTC
d_gene: -; v_gene: TRBV12-5; j_gene: TRBJ1-5; abundance: -; CDR3aa: CASGLERQHSNQPQHF; CDR3nt: TGTGCTAGTGGTTTGGAGAGACAGCATAGCAATCAGCCCCAGCATTTT
d_gene: -; v_gene: TRBV19; j_gene: TRBJ2-5; abundance: -; CDR3aa: CASGHAQETQYF; CDR3nt: TGTGCCAGCGGACATGCCCAAGAGACCCAGTACTTC
d_gene: -; v_gene: TRBV30; j_gene: TRBJ2-1; abundance: -; CDR3aa: CAWSALAASYNEQFF; CDR3nt: TGTGCCTGGAGTGCTTTAGCGGCCAGCTACAATGAGCAGTTCTTC
d_gene: -; v_gene: TRBV3-1/TRBV3-2; j_gene: TRBJ2-3; abundance: -; CDR3aa: CASSQAGVGDTQYF; CDR3nt: TGTGCCAGCAGTCAAGCAGGGGTCGGAGATACGCAGTATTTT
d_gene: -; v_gene: TRBV25-1; j_gene: TRBJ1-1; abundance: -; CDR3aa: CASSVGELKGPEAFF; CDR3nt: TGTGCCAGCAGTGTCGGGGAATTAAAAGGTCCTGAAGCTTTCTTT
d_gene: TRBD2; v_gene: TRBV6-2/TRBV6-3; j_gene: TRBJ2-5; abundance: -; CDR3aa: CASSHSPSGGLETQYF; CDR3nt: TGTGCCAGCAGTCACAGCCCTAGCGGGGGTCTTGAGACCCAGTACTTC
d_gene: -; v_gene: TRBV7-2; j_gene: TRBJ2-2; abundance: -; CDR3aa: CASSPDYRNTGELFF; CDR3nt: TGTGCCAGCAGCCCCGACTACAGGAACACCGGGGAGCTGTTTTTT
d_gene: -; v_gene: TRBV5-1; j_gene: TRBJ2-2; abundance: -; CDR3aa: CASSLVNTGELFF; CDR3nt: TGCGCCAGCAGCTTGGTAAACACCGGGGAGCTGTTTTTT
d_gene: -; v_gene: TRBV3-1/TRBV3-2; j_gene: TRBJ2-5; abundance: -; CDR3aa: CASSQGQRETQYF; CDR3nt: TGTGCCAGCAGCCAAGGACAGAGGGAGACCCAGTACTTC
d_gene: -; v_gene: TRBV6-1; j_gene: TRBJ1-6; abundance: -; CDR3aa: CASSEVSGANSPLHF; CDR3nt: TGTGCCAGCAGTGAAGTTTCAGGGGCCAATTCACCCCTCCACTTT
d_gene: -; v_gene: TRBV4-1; j_gene: TRBJ1-2; abundance: -; CDR3aa: CASSQARVNYGYTF; CDR3nt: TGCGCCAGCAGCCAAGCCAGGGTGAACTATGGCTACACCTTC
d_gene: -; v_gene: TRBV6-5; j_gene: TRBJ1-6; abundance: -; CDR3aa: CASRPFMRSNSPLHF; CDR3nt: TGTGCCAGCAGGCCCTTTATGAGGAGTAATTCACCCCTCCACTTT
d_gene: TRBD1; v_gene: TRBV4-2; j_gene: TRBJ2-1; abundance: -; CDR3aa: CASSPGGQGLLNEQFF; CDR3nt: TGTGCCAGCAGCCCGGGAGGACAGGGGCTTTTGAATGAGCAGTTCTTC
d_gene: TRBD1; v_gene: TRBV5-4; j_gene: TRBJ2-4; abundance: once; CDR3aa: CASSPDRGRRGSNIQYF; CDR3nt: TGTGCCAGCAGCCCGGACAGGGGGCGCCGGGGGAGCAACATTCAGTACTTC
d_gene: TRBD2; v_gene: TRBV23-1; j_gene: TRBJ2-4; abundance: -; CDR3aa: CASPQAGTSGRWPKNIQYF; CDR3nt: TGCGCCAGTCCCCAAGCCGGGACTAGCGGGAGGTGGCCCAAAAACATTCAGTACTTC
d_gene: -; v_gene: TRBV5-1; j_gene: TRBJ2-2; abundance: once; CDR3aa: CASSLDFRARTGELFF; CDR3nt: TGCGCCAGCAGCTTGGATTTTCGAGCGAGAACCGGGGAGCTGTTTTTT
d_gene: TRBD2; v_gene: TRBV7-2; j_gene: TRBJ2-1; abundance: -; CDR3aa: CASSLSSGSRYNEQFF; CDR3nt: TGTGCCAGCAGCTTAAGTAGCGGGAGTCGATACAATGAGCAGTTCTTC
d_gene: TRBD1; v_gene: TRBV30; j_gene: TRBJ1-2; abundance: -; CDR3aa: CAWTSGTGNYGYTF; CDR3nt: TGTGCCTGGACCTCCGGGACAGGGAACTATGGCTACACCTTC
d_gene: -; v_gene: TRBV7-2; j_gene: TRBJ2-3; abundance: -; CDR3aa: CASSSYRLVRSTDTQYF; CDR3nt: TGTGCCAGCAGCTCCTATCGACTAGTCAGGAGCACAGATACGCAGTATTTT
d_gene: -; v_gene: TRBV23-1; j_gene: TRBJ2-7; abundance: -; CDR3aa: CASSPGTPGPEQYF; CDR3nt: TGCGCCAGCAGTCCAGGGACACCAGGTCCCGAGCAGTACTTC